This is a list of T cell receptor beta chains from one sample in a study of multiple sclerosis patients with progressive multifocal leukoencephalopathy. Clones were read by immunoSEQ multiplex PCR, and TCRdb kept only the in-frame ones, dropping some. The sample contains 30,000 or so clones, roughly 90% of which appear only once. The sequencing here drew on PBMCs, taken from a patient treated with natalizumab. These receptors all come from a woman aged 40 to 55 with progressive multifocal leukoencephalopathy. Both conserved end residues are part of each CDR3. The D gene is left open where the match is weak. A row's size may be missing; if present it is once, few, many or a size class.

CDR3aa: CASSQDGERGGSYEQYF; CDR3nt: TGCGCCAGCAGCCAAGATGGAGAGAGAGGGGGCTCCTACGAGCAGTACTTC; abundance: NA; j_gene: TRBJ2-7; v_gene: TRBV4-1; d_gene: NA
CDR3aa: CASSLPGTGALYSNQPQHF; CDR3nt: TGTGCCAGCAGTTTACCTGGCACAGGAGCCCTATATAGCAATCAGCCCCAGCATTTT; abundance: NA; j_gene: TRBJ1-5; v_gene: TRBV28; d_gene: NA
CDR3aa: CASSLAGRGAVEAFF; CDR3nt: TGTGCCAGCAGCCTGGCGGGGCGGGGGGCGGTCGAAGCTTTCTTT; abundance: NA; j_gene: TRBJ1-1; v_gene: TRBV5-4; d_gene: NA
CDR3aa: CASSWGQGFANEKLFF; CDR3nt: TGTGCCAGCAGTTGGGGTCAGGGGTTTGCTAATGAAAAACTGTTTTTT; abundance: once; j_gene: TRBJ1-4; v_gene: TRBV27; d_gene: NA
CDR3aa: CASSQARVGGSSYNEQFF; CDR3nt: TGCGCCAGCAGCCAAGCCCGTGTTGGCGGAAGCTCCTACAATGAGCAGTTCTTC; abundance: NA; j_gene: TRBJ2-1; v_gene: TRBV4-3; d_gene: NA
CDR3aa: CSVRTWDRERTPYGYTF; CDR3nt: TGCAGCGTACGAACTTGGGACAGGGAGAGAACTCCCTATGGCTACACCTTC; abundance: NA; j_gene: TRBJ1-2; v_gene: TRBV29-1; d_gene: TRBD1
CDR3aa: CASRYRGRSTEAFF; CDR3nt: TGTGCCAGCAGATACAGGGGGCGCTCCACTGAAGCTTTCTTT; abundance: NA; j_gene: TRBJ1-1; v_gene: TRBV28; d_gene: TRBD1
CDR3aa: CASSEVRGTLGPPYEQYF; CDR3nt: TGTGCCAGCAGTGAAGTGAGGGGAACCTTAGGACCCCCATACGAGCAGTACTTC; abundance: NA; j_gene: TRBJ2-7; v_gene: TRBV2; d_gene: NA
CDR3aa: CASSAEEASYEQYF; CDR3nt: TGTGCCAGCAGCGCCGAGGAGGCCTCCTACGAGCAGTACTTC; abundance: NA; j_gene: TRBJ2-7; v_gene: TRBV9; d_gene: NA
CDR3aa: CASSTRSTGRLRNQPQHF; CDR3nt: TGTGCCAGCAGCACCCGATCGACAGGGCGCCTTCGGAATCAGCCCCAGCATTTT; abundance: NA; j_gene: TRBJ1-5; v_gene: TRBV21-1; d_gene: NA
CDR3aa: CASSLDWWNTEAFF; CDR3nt: TGTGCCAGCAGCTTAGATTGGTGGAACACTGAAGCTTTCTTT; abundance: NA; j_gene: TRBJ1-1; v_gene: TRBV11-2; d_gene: NA
CDR3aa: CATSRSLGLAGGEQFF; CDR3nt: TGTGCCACCAGCAGATCCCTGGGACTAGCGGGAGGGGAGCAGTTCTTC; abundance: NA; j_gene: TRBJ2-1; v_gene: TRBV15; d_gene: TRBD2
CDR3aa: CASSDISGRMRETQYF; CDR3nt: TGTGCCAGCAGCGATATTAGCGGGAGAATGAGAGAGACCCAGTACTTC; abundance: NA; j_gene: TRBJ2-5; v_gene: TRBV7-9; d_gene: TRBD2
CDR3aa: CASSQDPTGGSDTQYF; CDR3nt: TGCGCCAGCAGCCAAGACCCGACAGGGGGCTCCGATACGCAGTATTTT; abundance: NA; j_gene: TRBJ2-3; v_gene: TRBV4-3; d_gene: TRBD1
CDR3aa: CASSQGSTNPTDTQYF; CDR3nt: TGTGCCAGCAGCCAAGGCAGCACGAACCCCACAGATACGCAGTATTTT; abundance: NA; j_gene: TRBJ2-3; v_gene: TRBV4-2; d_gene: NA
CDR3aa: CASSSIPGQGAYEQYF; CDR3nt: TGTGCCAGCAGTTCCATACCGGGACAGGGGGCCTACGAGCAGTACTTC; abundance: NA; j_gene: TRBJ2-7; v_gene: TRBV6-5; d_gene: TRBD1
CDR3aa: CASIGGHNYGYTF; CDR3nt: TGTGCCAGCATCGGAGGACACAACTATGGCTACACCTTC; abundance: few; j_gene: TRBJ1-2; v_gene: TRBV6-5; d_gene: NA
CDR3aa: CASSVFGGGRNNEQFF; CDR3nt: TGTGCCAGCAGCGTTTTTGGCGGGGGGAGGAACAATGAGCAGTTCTTC; abundance: NA; j_gene: TRBJ2-1; v_gene: TRBV9; d_gene: TRBD2
CDR3aa: CASSPLAANSYEQYF; CDR3nt: TGTGCCAGCTCGCCCCTAGCTGCCAACTCCTACGAGCAGTACTTC; abundance: NA; j_gene: TRBJ2-7; v_gene: TRBV18; d_gene: NA
CDR3aa: CASSGREQYSGNTIYF; CDR3nt: TGTGCCAGCAGCGGTAGGGAACAGTACTCTGGAAACACCATATATTTT; abundance: NA; j_gene: TRBJ1-3; v_gene: TRBV25-1; d_gene: NA
CDR3aa: CASSYTVNTEAFF; CDR3nt: TGTGCCAGCAGCTACACGGTGAACACTGAAGCTTTCTTT; abundance: NA; j_gene: TRBJ1-1; v_gene: TRBV7-2; d_gene: NA
CDR3aa: CASSLGTSGVQYF; CDR3nt: TGTGCCAGCAGCTTAGGGACTAGCGGGGTGCAGTACTTC; abundance: NA; j_gene: TRBJ2-7; v_gene: TRBV7-9; d_gene: TRBD2
CDR3aa: CASSDLLGGRANEKLFF; CDR3nt: TGTGCCAGCAGCGACCTTTTGGGGGGGAGGGCTAATGAAAAACTGTTTTTT; abundance: NA; j_gene: TRBJ1-4; v_gene: TRBV27; d_gene: NA
CDR3aa: CASSLWTSGAEQYF; CDR3nt: TGTGCCAGCAGCCTTTGGACTAGCGGAGCTGAGCAGTACTTC; abundance: few; j_gene: TRBJ2-7; v_gene: TRBV7-9; d_gene: TRBD2
CDR3aa: CASSHLGFGYGYTF; CDR3nt: TGCGCCAGCAGCCATCTGGGATTCGGCTATGGCTACACCTTC; abundance: NA; j_gene: TRBJ1-2; v_gene: TRBV4-1; d_gene: NA
CDR3aa: CSVQGAGELFF; CDR3nt: TGCAGCGTACAGGGTGCCGGGGAGCTGTTTTTT; abundance: NA; j_gene: TRBJ2-2; v_gene: TRBV29-1; d_gene: NA
CDR3aa: CASVGAGGGEQYF; CDR3nt: TGCGCCAGCGTTGGGGCAGGGGGGGGCGAGCAGTACTTC; abundance: NA; j_gene: TRBJ2-7; v_gene: TRBV10-2; d_gene: NA
CDR3aa: CASSLDKQGAFF; CDR3nt: TGTGCCAGCAGCTTAGATAAACAGGGGGCTTTCTTT; abundance: NA; j_gene: TRBJ1-1; v_gene: TRBV11-3; d_gene: TRBD1
CDR3aa: CASSLARAEKLFF; CDR3nt: TGCGCCAGCAGCTTGGCCCGAGCGGAAAAACTGTTTTTT; abundance: NA; j_gene: TRBJ1-4; v_gene: TRBV5-1; d_gene: NA